The 32 T cell receptor beta chains presented below share a single source sample, sequenced in a study of cytomegalovirus exposure and HLA in healthy donors. The PCR ran on 60 Vbeta and 13 Jbeta primers. TCRdb's table, derived via immunoSEQ multiplex PCR, lists solely in-frame clones and lacks some. This sample yields 100,000 to 150,000 clones, of which around 80% are seen a single time; about 2% belongs to the top ten. Specimen: PBMCs. The receptors come from a man aged 25 to 40 in good health and CMV-seronegative.

The chain carries TRBV9 and TRBJ1-3, with a possible D match to TRBD1 (5 bases). Germline CDR1 is SGDLS and CDR2 is YYNGEE. Deletions cut 0 bases from V and 1 base from J, with 8 bases between. This CDR3 spans 15 amino acids. The CDR3 DNA reads TGTGCCAGCAGCGTAGAGGGGCCTTCTGGAAACACCATATATTTT. Residues: CASSVEGPSGNTIYF. The full variable domain, with the rest looked up from reference TRBV9 and TRBJ1-3, is DSGVTQTPKHLITATGQRVTLRCSPRSGDLSVYWYQQSLDQGLQFLIQYYNGEERAKGNILERFSAQQFPDLHSELNLSSLELGDSALYFCASSVEGPSGNTIYFGEGSWLTVV.

The rearrangement links TRBV6-1 to TRBJ2-3; 9 nucleotides align to TRBD1. The CDR3 totals 14 residues. V lost 8 bases to trimming and J lost 7 bases; unmatched junction nucleotides: 10. Germline lookup yields CDR1 MNHNS and CDR2 SASEGT. CDR3 sequence: CASFLQGAQNTQYF. DNA of the CDR3: TGTGCCAGCTTTTTACAGGGGGCTCAAAATACGCAGTATTTT.

The rearrangement uses TRBV28 and TRBJ2-7; 7 bases match TRBD2. J lost 2 bases, V lost 6 bases, and 16 bases had no gene match. The CDR3 is made up of 17 amino acids. Germline assignment: CDR1 MDHEN and CDR2 SYDVKM. The CDR3 nucleotides read TGTGCCAGCAGATCCACCCGGGCCGCGGGGGTTCCCTACGAGCAGTACTTC. Translation gives CASRSTRAAGVPYEQYF.

The gene calls are TRBV19 and TRBJ2-5; 8 bases match TRBD2. J was trimmed by 2 bases and V by 3 bases; bases with no gene match: 5. This CDR3 has 15 amino acids. The germline gives CDR1 LNHDA, CDR2 SQIVND (reference sequence). CDR3 DNA: TGTGCCAGTAGTATCGGGGGGGAATTGCAAGAGACCCAGTACTTC. Its protein product is CASSIGGELQETQYF.

The chain employs TRBV11-3 and TRBJ1-2; 10 nucleotides match TRBD1. The germline V gene has CDR1 SGHNT and CDR2 YENEEA. This CDR3 has 17 amino acids. The V and J ends lost 8 bases and 2 bases, in that order; junction bases with no gene match: 14. The CDR3 is CASVPSGGQGPNYGYTF. Written as DNA, the CDR3 is TGTGCCAGCGTTCCCTCAGGGGGACAGGGGCCCAACTATGGCTACACCTTC.

The chain uses TRBV15 and TRBJ1-5; no reliable D call. The CDR3 totals 14 residues. V lost 0 bases and J 2 bases, leaving 5 bases between the germline ends. Germline CDR1 LNHNV, CDR2 YYDKDF (reference sequence). The CDR3 region is CATSRDIGNQPQHF. For the CDR3, the DNA is TGTGCCACCAGCAGAGATATTGGCAATCAGCCCCAGCATTTT.

The chain is built from TRBV6-5 and TRBJ2-7; D is perhaps TRBD1 (5 bases). The CDR3 is 11 residues long. Trimming removed 6 bases from V and 3 bases from J, with 6 bases in between. Germline CDR1 is MNHEY and CDR2 is SVGAGI. CDR3 sequence (DNA): TGTGCCAGCAGGACAGACTACGAGCAGTACTTC. Its translation is CASRTDYEQYF.

The chain joins TRBV6-1 to TRBJ2-4; D is ambiguous. The length of the CDR3 is 15 residues. Trimming pared 5 bases from V and 0 bases from J, leaving 11 bases between. Germline CDR1 and CDR2: MNHNS and SASEGT. The CDR3 reads CASSSSGLAKNIQYF. For the CDR3, the DNA is TGTGCCAGCAGTAGTAGTGGTTTAGCCAAAAACATTCAGTACTTC.

V is TRBV4-3 and J is TRBJ2-2; tentative D call: TRBD1 (6 bases). The V end lost 1 base, the J end lost 2 bases, and 11 bases lay between the germline ends. Germline CDR1 and CDR2: LGHNA and YSLEER. The CDR3 is made up of 16 amino acids. The CDR3 region is CASSQGYGGNTGELFF. CDR3 bases: TGCGCCAGCAGCCAAGGGTATGGGGGCAACACCGGGGAGCTGTTTTTT.

The gene calls are TRBV9 and TRBJ1-3; D unclear. The CDR3 has 15 residues. V lost 4 bases and J lost 4, with 15 bases in between. Germline CDR1 and CDR2: SGDLS and YYNGEE. CDR3 amino acids: CASSTFSGSGNTIYF. The CDR3 DNA reads TGTGCCAGCAGCACCTTCTCGGGGTCAGGAAACACCATATATTTT.

The rearrangement links TRBV7-2 to TRBJ1-2; D is possibly TRBD1 (6 bases). The CDR3 sequence is 13 residues long. Germline CDR1 SGHTA, CDR2 FQGNSA. Trimming cost V 8 bases and J 2 bases, with 12 bases left between them. CDR3 region: CASSGQTNYGYTF. In nucleotides, the CDR3 is TGTGCCAGCTCCGGACAGACAAACTATGGCTACACCTTC.

The rearrangement links TRBV19 to TRBJ1-5, with TRBD1 matching over 7 bases. Germline V gene sequence: CDR1 LNHDA, CDR2 SQIVND (reference sequence). This CDR3 is 16 amino acids long. The trim removed 2 bases at V and 2 bases at J, leaving 6 bases unmatched. CDR3 bases: TGTGCCAGTAGTATAAGACAGGGCGAGGGCAATCAGCCCCAGCATTTT. Translated: CASSIRQGEGNQPQHF.

The chain joins TRBV5-1 to TRBJ2-5, with TRBD2 identical over 10 bases. J lost 1 base, V lost 4 bases, and 7 bases had no gene match. The CDR3 is 16 amino acids. Germline V gene data show CDR1 as SGHRS and CDR2 as YFSETQ. CDR3 sequence (DNA): TGCGCCAGCAGCATCGCAGCGGGGGGGCCCCAAGAGACCCAGTACTTC. Its protein product is CASSIAAGGPQETQYF.

This rearrangement joins TRBV5-5 to TRBJ2-7, with TRBD2 identical over 7 bases. V lost 3 bases to trimming and J lost 2 bases; unmatched junction nucleotides: 11. This CDR3 region has 16 residues. CDR1 and CDR2 from the germline V gene are SGHKS and YYEKEE (reference sequence). The CDR3 sequence: CASSSTPTSITYEQYF. As DNA, the CDR3 is TGTGCCAGCAGCTCTACCCCGACTAGCATTACCTACGAGCAGTACTTC.

The chain carries TRBV7-2 and TRBJ2-7; D is undetermined. Germline V lookup: CDR1 SGHTA, CDR2 FQGNSA. The CDR3 covers 13 residues. V was trimmed by 5 bases and J by 2 bases, leaving 10 bases between them. CDR3 amino acids: CASSPGSAYEQYF. The CDR3 region has the DNA TGTGCCAGCAGCCCCGGGTCCGCCTACGAGCAGTACTTC. Supplemented by reference TRBV7-2 and TRBJ2-7, the full variable domain reads GAGVSQSPSNKVTEKGKDVELRCDPISGHTALYWYRQSLGQGLEFLIYFQGNSAPDKSGLPSDRFSAERTGGSVSTLTIQRTQQEDSAVYLCASSPGSAYEQYFGPGTRLTVT.

This chain connects TRBV6-1 to TRBJ1-2; no reliable D call. The CDR3 spans 17 residues. CDR1 is MNHNS and CDR2 is SASEGT in the germline V gene. Between the trimmed V and J ends, which lost 0 bases and 5 bases, there was a span of 19 bases. CDR3 nucleotides: TGTGCCAGCAGTGAAGCGGCACCTCCCCAGAATCCTTATGGCTACACCTTC. Amino acids: CASSEAAPPQNPYGYTF.

This chain uses TRBV7-2 with TRBJ2-3; 10 positions match TRBD2. The germline V gene encodes CDR1 SGHTA and CDR2 FQGNSA. The trim removed 4 bases at V and 7 bases at J, leaving 14 bases unmatched. This CDR3 spans 17 amino acids. The CDR3 bases are TGTGCCAGCAGCTCAACCATAGCGGGGGGCGGCCGGAATACGCAGTATTTT. This sequence encodes CASSSTIAGGGRNTQYF.

In its sample, this clone was seen a few times. This chain connects TRBV27 to TRBJ1-2; D gene ambiguous. Germline CDR1 and CDR2: MNHEY and SMNVEV (reference sequence). This CDR3 is 13 amino acids long. V was clipped by 7 bases and J by 7 bases, with 16 bases between them. The DNA of the CDR3 is TGTGCCAGCACCTCGAACTCGGTCCGTGGCTACACCTTC. This gives the protein CASTSNSVRGYTF.

The rearrangement links TRBV9 to TRBJ1-2; no reliable D call. CDR3 length: 12 residues. CDR1 and CDR2 from the germline V gene are SGDLS and YYNGEE. V dropped 0 bases and J dropped 13 bases, with 13 bases sitting between them. This CDR3 is CASSVGSSGPTF. The CDR3, as DNA: TGTGCCAGCAGCGTAGGTTCCAGTGGGCCCACCTTC. Full variable domain (rest looked up from reference TRBV9 and TRBJ1-2): DSGVTQTPKHLITATGQRVTLRCSPRSGDLSVYWYQQSLDQGLQFLIQYYNGEERAKGNILERFSAQQFPDLHSELNLSSLELGDSALYFCASSVGSSGPTFGSGTRLTVV.

The V gene is TRBV9, the J gene TRBJ2-2; D might be TRBD2 (6 bases). The V gene's germline CDR1 is SGDLS and CDR2 YYNGEE. V was trimmed by 3 bases and J by 3 bases, leaving 9 bases between them. This CDR3 region has 14 residues. CDR3 coding DNA: TGTGCCAGCAGCGCACGGGACTACACCGGGGAGCTGTTTTTT. As protein: CASSARDYTGELFF.

The rearrangement links TRBV18 to TRBJ1-3; 7 bases line up with TRBD1. The CDR3 has 17 amino acids. After removal of 3 bases from V and 0 bases from J, the junction contained 8 bases not matched to a gene. CDR1 and CDR2 from the germline V gene are KGHSH and LQKENI. The CDR3 loop is CASSPTDRSSSGNTIYF. CDR3 DNA sequence: TGTGCCAGCTCACCCACGGACAGGTCAAGCTCTGGAAACACCATATATTTT.

The chain combines TRBV7-8 with TRBJ1-1, with a weak D call TRBD1 (5 bases). Trimming took 5 bases from V and 2 from J, leaving 12 bases between them. CDR1 and CDR2 from the germline V gene are SGHVS and FQNEAQ. The CDR3 covers 14 residues. The CDR3 loop is CASSIIDSNTEAFF. CDR3 coding DNA: TGTGCCAGCAGCATAATAGACAGTAACACTGAAGCTTTCTTT. Full variable domain (missing parts from reference TRBV7-8 and TRBJ1-1): GAGVSQSPRYKVAKRGQDVALRCDPISGHVSLFWYQQALGQGPEFLTYFQNEAQLDKSGLPSDRFFAERPEGSVSTLKIQRTQQEDSAVYLCASSIIDSNTEAFFGQGTRLTVV.

The chain links TRBV4-1 to TRBJ2-5, with a possible D match to TRBD1 (5 bases). Trimming left V 4 bases short and J 5 bases short, with 11 bases between. Germline V gene sequence: CDR1 MGHRA, CDR2 YSYEKL. This CDR3 has 13 amino acids. The CDR3 nucleotides read TGCGCCAGCAGCCCAGTAAACAGGGAGACCCAGTACTTC. This translates into CASSPVNRETQYF.

This clone occurred a few times. The chain couples TRBV6-1 to TRBJ2-7, with D uncertain. V was pared by 5 bases and J by 9 bases, with 11 bases between. CDR1 is MNHNS, CDR2 SASEGT, per germline. CDR3 length equals 11 residues. For the CDR3, the DNA is TGTGCCAGCAGTACCCTAGTAGGGCAGTACTTC. Encoded protein: CASSTLVGQYF.

The chain combines TRBV27 with TRBJ1-4, with a weak D call TRBD1 (5 bases). Germline CDR1 is MNHEY and CDR2 is SMNVEV (reference sequence). Between the trimmed V and J ends, which lost 6 bases and 6 bases, there was a span of 17 bases. CDR3 length: 15 residues. CDR3 nucleotide sequence: TGTGCCAGCAGCCTATTAGGGGACTCGGATGAAAAACTGTTTTTT. As protein: CASSLLGDSDEKLFF.

The V and J genes are TRBV18 and TRBJ2-5; no clear D gene. Germline-derived CDR1 and CDR2 are KGHSH and LQKENI. This CDR3 has 14 amino acids. Between the trimmed V and J ends, which lost 3 bases and 5 bases, there was a span of 13 bases. The CDR3 loop reads CASSPPALRETQYF. The CDR3 bases are TGTGCCAGCTCACCCCCCGCTCTCCGGGAGACCCAGTACTTC.

This clone was seen a few times. The V gene is TRBV5-1, the J gene TRBJ1-2, with 8 bases fitting TRBD1. CDR1 is SGHRS and CDR2 is YFSETQ in the germline V gene. The ends lost 0 bases at V and 4 bases at J; junction bases unmatched: 8. The length of the CDR3 is 16 residues. The CDR3 sequence: CASSLDGQGRGYGYTF. The CDR3 bases are TGCGCCAGCAGCTTGGACGGACAGGGCAGGGGCTATGGCTACACCTTC.

This clone was counted a few times. The rearrangement links TRBV5-4 to TRBJ1-6; no clear D gene. Trimming left V 0 bases short and J 9 bases short, with 10 bases between. The CDR3 is made up of 14 amino acids. Germline V gene sequence: CDR1 SGHNT, CDR2 YYREEE (reference sequence). The CDR3 DNA follows: TGTGCCAGCAGCTTGGGAGGGTGGGGTTCACCCCTCCACTTT. Translating it yields CASSLGGWGSPLHF.

This clone was counted a single time. The CDR3 is CASSHEGDNYHEQYF. The CDR3 DNA reads as TGCGCCAGCAGTCACGAAGGGGACAATTACCACGAGCAGTACTTC. The J gene is TRBJ2-7, the V gene TRBV23-1, with TRBD1 as a possible D gene (6 bases). TRBV23-1 is filed as an ORF, its function uncertain. CDR3 size: 15 residues. V lost 3 bases, J lost 5 bases, and 17 bases lay in between.

Only a few counts were recorded for this clone. The chain has TRBV5-1 and TRBJ1-1, with D unclear. V was cut by 2 bases and J by 4 bases, with 12 bases left in between. Germline values: CDR1 SGHRS, CDR2 YFSETQ. The CDR3 contains 14 residues. The CDR3: CASSFEAPGTEAFF. The CDR3 DNA reads TGCGCCAGCAGCTTTGAGGCTCCGGGCACTGAAGCTTTCTTT.

About this clone: The junction does not match germline at one end; this may be a read error. The gene calls are TRBV27 and TRBJ2-6; D is possibly TRBD1 (5 bases). Germline loops: CDR1 MNHEY, CDR2 SMNVEV (reference sequence). The length of the CDR3 is 15 residues. CDR3: CASRPQISGANGLTF. The CDR3 DNA is TGTGCCAGCAGACCACAGATCTCTGGGGCCAACGGCCTGACTTTC.

The chain is built from TRBV9 and TRBJ2-1, with D uncertain. The CDR3 spans 12 residues. Trimming left V 0 bases short and J 8 bases short, with 6 bases between. CDR1 and CDR2 (germline): SGDLS, YYNGEE. CDR3 in amino acids: CASSVDRDEQFF. The CDR3 region has the DNA TGTGCCAGCAGCGTAGATCGGGATGAGCAGTTCTTC.